Below, 20 T cell receptor beta chains from the same sample are listed, as sequenced in a study of control samples from healthy donors and cancer patients. Some clones are missing from TCRdb's copy, which holds only in-frame ones; the method was immunoSEQ multiplex PCR. There are some 150,000 clones in the sample; about nine tenths occur only once, and 4.9% lies in the top ten. The specimen was blood. Receptors originate from a man younger than 45 in good health.

This clone appeared a single time. The chain employs TRBV5-1 and TRBJ2-1; 12 positions agree with TRBD2. The germline gives CDR1 SGHRS, CDR2 YFSETQ. This CDR3 region has 14 residues. Trimming removed 1 base from V and 7 bases from J; junction bases left unmatched: 0. The CDR3 DNA sequence: TGCGCCAGCAGCTTGACTAGCGGGGGGAATGAGCAGTTCTTC. It yields the protein CASSLTSGGNEQFF.

This clone came up once. The chain is built from TRBV5-1 and TRBJ2-7; D not certain. Trimming shortened V by 7 bases and J by 3 bases, and 14 bases separated the two germline ends. CDR3 size: 13 residues. The V gene's germline CDR1 is SGHRS and CDR2 YFSETQ. In DNA, the CDR3 is TGCGCCAGCCGCTCGGCGGCATACTACGAGCAGTACTTC. Its translation: CASRSAAYYEQYF.

V gene TRBV27 combines with J gene TRBJ2-1; D possibly corresponds to TRBD2 (5 bases). CDR1 is MNHEY and CDR2 is SMNVEV in the germline V gene (reference sequence). This CDR3 spans 15 amino acids. Trimming shortened V by 3 bases and J by 9 bases, and 18 bases separated the two germline ends. Here the CDR3 DNA reads TGTGCCAGCAGTTTCGAGGGATCAAACCCCAGTGAGCAGTTCTTC. Translating it yields CASSFEGSNPSEQFF.

The CDR3 spells CAWSLLAESLYNEQFF. The CDR3, as DNA: TGTGCCTGGAGTTTACTAGCGGAGAGCCTATACAATGAGCAGTTCTTC. The genes are TRBV30 and TRBJ2-1; 8 positions match TRBD2. The germline gives CDR1 GTSNPN, CDR2 SVGIG (reference sequence). The junction had 10 bases not matched to a gene; V was cut back by 2 bases and J by 4 bases. The CDR3 is made up of 16 amino acids. Full variable domain (outside the CDR3, taken from reference TRBV30 and TRBJ2-1): SQTIHQWPATLVQPVGSPLSLECTVEGTSNPNLYWYRQAAGRGLQLLFYSVGIGQISSEVPQNLSASRPQDRQFILSSKKLLLSDSGFYLCAWSLLAESLYNEQFFGPGTRLTVL.

The V call is TRBV19, the J call TRBJ2-3; 10 nucleotides line up with TRBD1. The CDR3 runs 16 residues. Germline loops: CDR1 LNHDA, CDR2 SQIVND (reference sequence). V was pared by 2 bases and J by 5 bases, with 7 bases of the junction left unmatched. The CDR3 sequence is CASSITGTGARDTQYF. Written as DNA, the CDR3 is TGTGCCAGTAGTATAACCGGGACAGGGGCAAGAGATACGCAGTATTTT. The variable domain in full, with the rest retrieved from reference TRBV19 and TRBJ2-3, is DGGITQSPKYLFRKEGQNVTLSCEQNLNHDAMYWYRQDPGQGLRLIYYSQIVNDFQKGDIAEGYSVSREKKESFPLTVTSAQKNPTAFYLCASSITGTGARDTQYFGPGTRLTVL.

V gene TRBV19 combines with J gene TRBJ2-2; 9 bases are a match to TRBD1. This CDR3 is built from 15 residues. Trimming took 5 bases from V and 5 from J; bases not matched to a gene: 6. CDR1 is LNHDA and CDR2 is SQIVND in the germline V gene (reference sequence). CDR3 loop: CASSLQGAITGELFF. For the CDR3, the DNA is TGTGCCAGTAGTTTACAGGGGGCAATAACCGGGGAGCTGTTTTTT.

CDR3 protein: CASSPRRGNQPQHF. CDR3 bases: TGTGCCAGCTCACCAAGAAGAGGCAATCAGCCCCAGCATTTT. The V call is TRBV18, the J call TRBJ1-5; D is unresolved. V was pared by 2 bases and J by 2 bases, with 7 bases between. The CDR3 sequence is 14 residues long. Germline CDR1 is KGHSH and CDR2 is LQKENI. Filled out from reference TRBV18 and TRBJ1-5, the complete variable domain reads NAGVMQNPRHLVRRRGQEARLRCSPMKGHSHVYWYRQLPEEGLKFMVYLQKENIIDESGMPKERFSAEFPKEGPSILRIQQVVRGDSAAYFCASSPRRGNQPQHFGDGTRLSIL.

V and J are TRBV6-2 or TRBV6-3 and TRBJ1-1; TRBD1 agrees at 7 bases. The V and J ends lost 3 bases and 4 bases, in that order; junction bases with no gene match: 8. CDR3 size: 15 residues. The germline V gene encodes CDR1 MNHEY and CDR2 SVGEGT. Here the CDR3 DNA reads TGTGCCAGCAGTTATGGCGGCAGGGGGGCCACTGAAGCTTTCTTT. It codes for CASSYGGRGATEAFF.

The gene calls are TRBV9 and TRBJ2-3, with TRBD2 matching 7 bases. CDR3 length equals 20 residues. Trimming cost V 0 bases and J 2 bases; bases outside gene matches: 18. Germline V gene sequence: CDR1 SGDLS, CDR2 YYNGEE. The CDR3, as DNA: TGTGCCAGCAGCGTAGAAGGCACGGGAGGAATCGGGGGGTACACAGATACGCAGTATTTT. As protein: CASSVEGTGGIGGYTDTQYF.

This chain uses TRBV5-5 with TRBJ2-7; the match to TRBD1 covers 9 bases. The CDR3 loop spans 14 amino acids. Germline CDR1 reads SGHKS; CDR2 reads YYEKEE (reference sequence). The V gene end was trimmed by 3 bases and the J gene end by 6 bases; junction bases not matched to a gene: 7. CDR3 residues: CASSSGTGSSEQYF. As DNA, the CDR3 is TGTGCCAGCAGCTCCGGGACAGGGTCATCCGAGCAGTACTTC.

The V gene is TRBV4-1, the J gene TRBJ1-5; D unresolved. The CDR3 contains 14 residues. Germline V gene data show CDR1 as MGHRA and CDR2 as YSYEKL. The ends were cut back, 1 base at V and 0 bases at J, with 4 bases in the middle. Here the CDR3 DNA reads TGCGCCAGCAGCCAAGGGTATAGCAATCAGCCCCAGCATTTT. It codes for CASSQGYSNQPQHF.

The V gene is TRBV12-2, the J gene TRBJ1-4; TRBD1 reflects the table's D call only, with no check against the DNA. TRBV12-2 is noted as a pseudogene. This CDR3 region has 15 residues. CDR3 protein: CASRLEGATNEKLFF. The CDR3, as DNA: TGTGCAAGTCGCTTAGAGGGGGCAACTAATGAAAAACTGTTTTTT.

The rearrangement links TRBV5-1 to TRBJ2-7; a possible D gene is TRBD1 (6 bases). CDR1 and CDR2 from the germline V gene are SGHRS and YFSETQ. The CDR3 extends over 12 amino acids. V gave up 4 bases and J gave up 7 bases, with 12 bases separating them. The CDR3 DNA is TGCGCCAGCAGCCCCAGGGGAAGGGAGCAGTACTTC. The encoded protein is CASSPRGREQYF.

The V gene is TRBV23-1, the J gene TRBJ2-1, with TRBD1 identical over 11 bases. TRBV23-1 is recorded as an ORF, its role being uncertain. The CDR3 has 13 residues. J lost 8 bases, V lost 9 bases, and 6 bases had no gene match. This CDR3 is CARPGQGGHEQFF. The CDR3 DNA reads as TGCGCCAGACCGGGACAGGGGGGCCATGAGCAGTTCTTC.

This chain joins TRBV6-5 and TRBJ1-1; no clear D gene. The CDR3 is 14 amino acids. CDR1 and CDR2 from the germline V gene are MNHEY and SVGAGI. The V gene lost 0 bases and the J gene lost 4 bases, with 9 bases spanning the gap. DNA of the CDR3: TGTGCCAGCAGTTACTCCGACCCGGGCACTGAAGCTTTCTTT. It yields the protein CASSYSDPGTEAFF.

This clone was recorded a few times. This chain links TRBV4-1 with TRBJ2-3; D gene ambiguous. The CDR3 covers 15 residues. With 2 bases removed from V and 1 base from J, the gap between germline ends came to 10 bases. The germline V gene has CDR1 MGHRA and CDR2 YSYEKL. CDR3 region: CASSQHGSRTDTQYF. In DNA, the CDR3 is TGCGCCAGCAGCCAACACGGATCTCGCACAGATACGCAGTATTTT.

The rearrangement links TRBV4-1 to TRBJ2-7, with TRBD2 matching over 10 bases. This CDR3 is 17 amino acids long. CDR1 is MGHRA, CDR2 YSYEKL, per germline. J lost 5 bases, V lost 5 bases, and 15 bases had no gene match. The CDR3 region is CASSSPFSSGRVDEQYF. For the CDR3, the DNA is TGCGCCAGCAGCTCTCCCTTTTCTAGCGGGAGAGTCGACGAGCAGTACTTC.

The rearrangement uses TRBV19 and TRBJ1-1; D is ambiguous. From germline, CDR1 is LNHDA and CDR2 SQIVND (reference sequence). V was trimmed by 5 bases and J by 4 bases, leaving 23 bases between them. This CDR3 region has 17 residues. DNA for the CDR3: TGTGCCAGTAGTCCCCCTCTTGGGGTCAGATCGGGCACTGAAGCTTTCTTT. This sequence encodes CASSPPLGVRSGTEAFF.

Notes on this clone: The same CDR3 can be traced to other DNA sequences in this sample. J is TRBJ2-5 and V is TRBV7-9; D call uncertain. Germline CDR1 and CDR2: SEHNR and FQNEAQ (reference sequence). Trimming stripped 3 bases from V and 4 bases from J, with 6 bases between. The CDR3 length is 12 residues. The CDR3 here is CASSFDSETQYF. CDR3 sequence (DNA): TGTGCCAGCAGCTTCGACTCAGAGACCCAGTACTTC.

V and J are TRBV9 and TRBJ2-7; 8 nucleotides align to TRBD2. Looked up from germline, CDR1 is SGDLS and CDR2 is YYNGEE. V lost 1 base, J lost 7 bases, and 13 bases stayed unmatched. The CDR3 contains 16 residues. In DNA, the CDR3 is TGTGCCAGCAGCGTAACCCCATTAGCGGGGAGCGGTGAGCAGTACTTC. Translated: CASSVTPLAGSGEQYF.